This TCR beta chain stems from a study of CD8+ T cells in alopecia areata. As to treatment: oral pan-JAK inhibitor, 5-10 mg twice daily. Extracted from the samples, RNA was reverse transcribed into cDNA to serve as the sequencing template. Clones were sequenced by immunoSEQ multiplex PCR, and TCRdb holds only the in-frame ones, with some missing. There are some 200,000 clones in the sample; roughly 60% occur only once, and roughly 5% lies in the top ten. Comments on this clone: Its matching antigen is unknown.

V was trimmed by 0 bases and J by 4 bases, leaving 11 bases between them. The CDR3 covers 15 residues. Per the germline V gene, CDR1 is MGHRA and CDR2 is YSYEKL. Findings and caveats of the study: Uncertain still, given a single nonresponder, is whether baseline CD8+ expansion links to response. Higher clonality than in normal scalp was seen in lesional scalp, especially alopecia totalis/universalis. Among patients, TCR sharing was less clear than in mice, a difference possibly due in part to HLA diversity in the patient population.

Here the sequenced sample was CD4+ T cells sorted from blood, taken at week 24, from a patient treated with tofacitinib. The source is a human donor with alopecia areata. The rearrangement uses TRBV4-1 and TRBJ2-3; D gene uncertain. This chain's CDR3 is CASSQEGSRPDTQYF. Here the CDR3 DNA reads TGCGCCAGCAGCCAAGAAGGTAGCCGGCCAGATACGCAGTATTTT.